Below, 15 T cell receptor beta chains from the same sample are listed, as sequenced in a study of type 1 regulatory T cells (dated by TCRdb to the early 2020s). For sequencing, an Illumina MiSeq was employed. TCRdb itself trimmed the public reads at Q25 with fastp, ran MiXCR and retained productive beta chains. Every entry covers one CDR3 protein and lists the most common genes and DNA from its rows. This sample has tens of thousands of distinct CDR3 sequences in its table, and less than 70% of those were observed once. Less than 2% of the sample is held by the ten biggest clonotypes. Antigen specificity for these receptors is unknown. Material: cultured non-Tr1 T cells, either the whole culture or a sorted T cell fraction (not recorded which). Read against the paper, the sample's cell subset or site label means: non-Tr1 population from the T-allo10 product. The source is a human donor in good health.

The V and J genes are TRBV20-1 and TRBJ1-5, with 8 bases fitting TRBD1. Trimming removed 0 bases from V and 0 bases from J; junction bases left unmatched: 13. CDR1 is DFQATT, CDR2 SNEGSKA, per germline (reference sequence). This CDR3 has 19 residues. The CDR3 region is CSARDFRTGRVSSNQPQHF. The CDR3 DNA is TGCAGTGCTAGAGATTTCCGGACAGGGAGGGTTTCTAGCAATCAGCCCCAGCATTTT.

This clonotype was seen a handful of times. This chain connects TRBV27 to TRBJ2-5; no definite D call. Germline CDR1 reads MNHEY; CDR2 reads SMNVEV (reference sequence). This CDR3 is built from 13 residues. The V and J ends lost 3 bases and 8 bases respectively, with 13 bases between them. The CDR3: CASSFDQLSTQYF. CDR3 sequence (DNA): TGTGCCAGCAGTTTTGACCAGCTCTCTACCCAGTACTTC.

The chain uses TRBV9 and TRBJ2-1; TRBD2 matches at 12 bases. Germline lookup yields CDR1 SGDLS and CDR2 YYNGEE. Losses at the gene ends were 5 bases for V and 4 bases for J; bases not matched to a gene: 7. CDR3 length: 16 amino acids. The CDR3 reads CASSGTSGWGYNEQFF. CDR3 coding DNA: TGTGCCAGCAGTGGGACTAGCGGGTGGGGTTACAATGAGCAGTTCTTC.

CDR3 region: CSARAQGARNMNTEAFF. CDR3 bases: TGCAGTGCTAGAGCTCAGGGGGCTAGAAACATGAACACTGAAGCTTTCTTT. This sequence joins TRBV20-1 and TRBJ1-1; 8 bases map to TRBD1. The CDR3 totals 17 residues. CDR1 DFQATT and CDR2 SNEGSKA come from the germline V gene (reference sequence). The J segment lost 0 bases and the V segment lost 1 base, leaving 10 bases of the junction unmatched.

This sequence joins TRBV7-6 and TRBJ1-2; TRBD1 might be the D (6 bases). V shed 5 bases and J shed 1 base, with 17 bases lying between them. This CDR3 is built from 16 residues. Germline V CDR1 and CDR2: SGHVS, FNYEAQ. In nucleotides, the CDR3 is TGTGCCAGCAGCGCCGCCGGGACACCTCTTAACTATGGCTACACCTTC. It specifies CASSAAGTPLNYGYTF.

V is TRBV19 and J is TRBJ2-1, with 13 nucleotides matching TRBD2. In germline, CDR1 is LNHDA, CDR2 SQIVND (reference sequence). Unmatched junction bases numbered 8, after V lost 6 bases and J lost 0 bases. CDR3 size: 18 residues. In nucleotides, the CDR3 is TGTGCCAGTAGCATGGGACTAGCGGGGTTAAGCTCCTACAATGAGCAGTTCTTC. Encoded protein: CASSMGLAGLSSYNEQFF. Using reference TRBV19 and TRBJ2-1 for the parts outside the CDR3, the full variable domain is DGGITQSPKYLFRKEGQNVTLSCEQNLNHDAMYWYRQDPGQGLRLIYYSQIVNDFQKGDIAEGYSVSREKKESFPLTVTSAQKNPTAFYLCASSMGLAGLSSYNEQFFGPGTRLTVL.

The CDR3 loop is CASSRALSGTGHEQFF. In DNA, the CDR3 is TGTGCCAGCAGTCGCGCATTATCCGGGACAGGGCATGAGCAGTTCTTC. The J gene is TRBJ2-1, the V gene TRBV6-5, with 9 bases identical to TRBD1. The CDR3 sequence is 16 residues long. In germline, CDR1 is MNHEY, CDR2 SVGAGI. The V gene end was trimmed by 5 bases and the J gene end by 8 bases; junction bases not matched to a gene: 13.

As DNA, the CDR3 is TGTGCCAGCAGCTTGGGACCGAGGGCTGAAGCTTTCTTT. It is translated as CASSLGPRAEAFF. The V and J genes are TRBV5-4 and TRBJ1-1; D is ambiguous. CDR3 length equals 13 residues. Germline-derived CDR1 and CDR2 are SGHNT and YYREEE (reference sequence). Trimming cost V 0 bases and J 6 bases, with 9 bases left between them.

The gene calls are TRBV10-2 and TRBJ2-5; 9 nucleotides match TRBD2. CDR3 length: 13 residues. Trimming removed 6 bases from V and 5 bases from J; junction bases left unmatched: 4. Germline CDR1 is WSHSY and CDR2 is SAAADI. The CDR3 DNA sequence: TGCGCCAGCAGACCTAGCGGGACGGAGACCCAGTACTTC. Residues: CASRPSGTETQYF.

The chain uses TRBV20-1 and TRBJ2-1; 10 bases map to TRBD2. V shed 6 bases and J 7 bases; nucleotides not matched to a gene: 12. The CDR3 contains 15 residues. Germline V gene data show CDR1 as DFQATT and CDR2 as SNEGSKA (reference sequence). The CDR3 sequence is CSAELAGGLGNEQFF. The CDR3 nucleotides are TGCAGTGCCGAATTAGCGGGAGGTTTGGGGAATGAGCAGTTCTTC.

This sequence joins TRBV6-2 or TRBV6-3 and TRBJ2-2; D gene ambiguous. Trimming removed 5 bases from V and 3 bases from J, with 13 bases in between. The CDR3 has 15 residues. Germline lookup yields CDR1 MNHEY and CDR2 SVGEGT. In nucleotides, the CDR3 is TGTGCCAGCAGTCCCAGCCGCGCTTACACCGGGGAGCTGTTTTTT. This gives the protein CASSPSRAYTGELFF.

This clonotype was seen once. J is TRBJ1-5 and V is TRBV28; D possibly corresponds to TRBD1 (6 bases). Germline V gene lookup returns CDR1 MDHEN and CDR2 SYDVKM. This CDR3 comprises 13 residues. Trimming stripped 6 bases from V and 4 bases from J, with 10 bases between. The CDR3 DNA follows: TGTGCCAGCAGAACTACAGGGAATCAGCCCCAGCATTTT. It yields the protein CASRTTGNQPQHF.

V usage is TRBV20-1 and J usage is TRBJ2-5; D might be TRBD1 (5 bases). This CDR3 has 16 amino acids. Germline assignment: CDR1 DFQATT and CDR2 SNEGSKA (reference sequence). The V end was cut by 1 base, the J end by 2 bases, with 17 bases between. CDR3 loop: CSARGFRVDSQETQYF. CDR3 nucleotides: TGCAGTGCTAGAGGTTTTCGGGTAGACAGTCAAGAGACCCAGTACTTC.

Remarks on this clonotype: At one boundary the junction diverges from the germline segment, which might be a read error. The chain links TRBV6-5 to TRBJ2-2; tentative D call: TRBD2 (6 bases). Germline values: CDR1 MNHEY, CDR2 SVGAGI. The CDR3 is 14 amino acids. CDR3 sequence reads: CASSYPPGTGGLFF. The CDR3 nucleotides are TGTGCCAGCAGTTACCCGCCGGGGACCGGGGGGCTGTTTTTT.

This clonotype is classed as medium-sized. The chain links TRBV5-4 to TRBJ2-5; perhaps TRBD2 as D (5 bases). Trimming took 1 base from V and 7 from J, leaving 11 bases between them. The CDR3 has 13 residues. Per the germline V gene, CDR1 is SGHNT and CDR2 is YYREEE (reference sequence). The CDR3 nucleotides are TGTGCCAGCAGCTTGAACGGGGTCGGGACCCAGTACTTC. This codes for CASSLNGVGTQYF. The full variable domain, rest sourced from reference TRBV5-4 and TRBJ2-5, is ETGVTQSPTHLIKTRGQQVTLRCSSQSGHNTVSWYQQALGQGPQFIFQYYREEENGRGNFPPRFSGLQFPNYSSELNVNALELDDSALYLCASSLNGVGTQYFGPGTRLLVL.